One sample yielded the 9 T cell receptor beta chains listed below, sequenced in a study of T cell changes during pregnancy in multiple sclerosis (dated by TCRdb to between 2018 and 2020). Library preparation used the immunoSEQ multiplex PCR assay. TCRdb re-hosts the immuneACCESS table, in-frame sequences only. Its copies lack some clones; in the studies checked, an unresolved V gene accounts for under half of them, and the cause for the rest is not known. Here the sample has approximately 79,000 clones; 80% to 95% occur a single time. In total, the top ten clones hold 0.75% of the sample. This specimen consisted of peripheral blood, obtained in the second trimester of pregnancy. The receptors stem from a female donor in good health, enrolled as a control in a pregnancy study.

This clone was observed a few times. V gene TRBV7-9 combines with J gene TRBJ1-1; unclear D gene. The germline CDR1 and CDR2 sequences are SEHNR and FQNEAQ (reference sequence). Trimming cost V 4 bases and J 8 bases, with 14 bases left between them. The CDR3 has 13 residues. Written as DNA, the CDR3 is TGTGCCAGCAGCTCCGGGGTAGTTACGGAAGCTTTCTTT. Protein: CASSSGVVTEAFF.

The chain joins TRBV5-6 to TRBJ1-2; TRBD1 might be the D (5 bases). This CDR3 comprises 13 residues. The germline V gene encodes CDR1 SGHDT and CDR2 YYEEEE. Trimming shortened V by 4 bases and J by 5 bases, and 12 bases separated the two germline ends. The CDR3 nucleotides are TGTGCCAGCAGCCCTTCGACAGATTATGGCTACACCTTC. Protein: CASSPSTDYGYTF. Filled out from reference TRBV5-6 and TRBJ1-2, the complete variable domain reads DAGVTQSPTHLIKTRGQQVTLRCSPKSGHDTVSWYQQALGQGPQFIFQYYEEEERQRGNFPDRFSGHQFPNYSSELNVNALLLGDSALYLCASSPSTDYGYTFGSGTRLTVV.

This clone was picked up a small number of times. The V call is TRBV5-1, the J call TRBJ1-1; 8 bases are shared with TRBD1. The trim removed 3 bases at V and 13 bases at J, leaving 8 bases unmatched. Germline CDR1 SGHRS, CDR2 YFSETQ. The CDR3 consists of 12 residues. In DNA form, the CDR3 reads TGCGCCAGCAGCTCCAATCAGGGGGCGGGTTTCTTT. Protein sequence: CASSSNQGAGFF.

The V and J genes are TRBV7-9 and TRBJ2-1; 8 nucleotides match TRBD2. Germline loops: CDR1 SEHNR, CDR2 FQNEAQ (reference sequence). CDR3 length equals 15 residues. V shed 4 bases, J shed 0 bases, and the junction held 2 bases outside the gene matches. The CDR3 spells CASSSGGASYNEQFF. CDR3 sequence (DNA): TGTGCCAGCAGCTCGGGGGGGGCCTCCTACAATGAGCAGTTCTTC.

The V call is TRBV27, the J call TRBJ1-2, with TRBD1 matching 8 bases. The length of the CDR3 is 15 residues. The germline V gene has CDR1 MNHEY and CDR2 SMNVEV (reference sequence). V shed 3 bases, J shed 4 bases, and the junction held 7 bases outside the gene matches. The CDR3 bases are TGTGCCAGCAGTTTTGGGGGGGACAGGAGCTATGGCTACACCTTC. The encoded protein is CASSFGGDRSYGYTF.

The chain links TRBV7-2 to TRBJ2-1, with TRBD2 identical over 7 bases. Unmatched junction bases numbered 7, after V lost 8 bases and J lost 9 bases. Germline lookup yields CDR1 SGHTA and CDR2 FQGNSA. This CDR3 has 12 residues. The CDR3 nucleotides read TGTGCCAGCGGCCGGGGGGTATCTGAGCAGTTCTTC. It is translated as CASGRGVSEQFF.

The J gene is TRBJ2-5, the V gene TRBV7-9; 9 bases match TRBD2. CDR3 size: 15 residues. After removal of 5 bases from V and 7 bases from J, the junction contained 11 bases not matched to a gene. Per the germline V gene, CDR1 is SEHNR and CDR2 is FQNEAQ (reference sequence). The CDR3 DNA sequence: TGTGCCAGCAGCCCAGGGACTAGCCAGGAGGCGACCCAGTACTTC. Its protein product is CASSPGTSQEATQYF. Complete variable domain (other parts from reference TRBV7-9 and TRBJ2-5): DTGVSQNPRHKITKRGQNVTFRCDPISEHNRLYWYRQTLGQGPEFLTYFQNEAQLEKSRLLSDRFSAERPKGSFSTLEIQRTEQGDSAMYLCASSPGTSQEATQYFGPGTRLLVL.

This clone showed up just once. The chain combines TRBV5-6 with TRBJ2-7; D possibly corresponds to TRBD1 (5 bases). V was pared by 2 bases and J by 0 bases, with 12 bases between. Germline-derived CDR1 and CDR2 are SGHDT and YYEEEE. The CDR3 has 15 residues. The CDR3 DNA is TGTGCCAGCAGCTTCATCAGGGTCCCCTCCTACGAGCAGTACTTC. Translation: CASSFIRVPSYEQYF. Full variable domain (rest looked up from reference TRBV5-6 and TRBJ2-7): DAGVTQSPTHLIKTRGQQVTLRCSPKSGHDTVSWYQQALGQGPQFIFQYYEEEERQRGNFPDRFSGHQFPNYSSELNVNALLLGDSALYLCASSFIRVPSYEQYFGPGTRLTVT.

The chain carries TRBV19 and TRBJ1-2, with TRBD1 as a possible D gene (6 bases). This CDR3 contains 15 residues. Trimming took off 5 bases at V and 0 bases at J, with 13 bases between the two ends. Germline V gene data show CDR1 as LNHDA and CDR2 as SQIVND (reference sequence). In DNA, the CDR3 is TGTGCCAGTAGTCTCGCAGGGGAAGCTAACTATGGCTACACCTTC. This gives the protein CASSLAGEANYGYTF.